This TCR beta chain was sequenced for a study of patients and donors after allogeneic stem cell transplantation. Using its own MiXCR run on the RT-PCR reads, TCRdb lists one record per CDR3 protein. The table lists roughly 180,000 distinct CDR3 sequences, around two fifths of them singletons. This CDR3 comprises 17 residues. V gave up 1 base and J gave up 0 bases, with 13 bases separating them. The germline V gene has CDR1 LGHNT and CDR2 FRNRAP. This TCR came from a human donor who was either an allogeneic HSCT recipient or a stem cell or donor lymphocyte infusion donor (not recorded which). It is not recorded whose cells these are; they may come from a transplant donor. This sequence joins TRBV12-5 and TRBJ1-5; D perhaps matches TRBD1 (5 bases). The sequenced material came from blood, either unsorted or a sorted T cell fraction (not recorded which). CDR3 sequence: CASGLDTGPYSNQPQHF. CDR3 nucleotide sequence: TGTGCTAGTGGTTTGGACACAGGACCCTATAGCAATCAGCCCCAGCATTTT. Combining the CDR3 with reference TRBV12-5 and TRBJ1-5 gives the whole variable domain DARVTQTPRHKVTEMGQEVTMRCQPILGHNTVFWYRQTMMQGLELLAYFRNRAPLDDSGMPKDRFSAEMPDATLATLKIQPSEPRDSAVYFCASGLDTGPYSNQPQHFGDGTRLSIL.